This note documents a single T cell receptor (beta chain) sequence. Its antigen is not identified. The cohort's ophthalmopathy patients, a group with duration under 3 months, had a Clinical Activity Score of at least 3 and a NOSPECS grade of at least 4. PBMCs were sourced from approximately 9.3 ml fresh peripheral blood. The record originates from a study of T cells in Graves' hyperthyroidism and ophthalmopathy. Findings and caveats of the study: Blood also showed most of the thyroid clonotypes that were expanded above 0.001. Before onset, by a median of approximately 6.8 months, the model predicted ophthalmopathy.

The CDR3 regions of TCR beta were amplified from RNA transcripts. The TCR CDR3 was amplified in a first-round RT-PCR using the HTBI primer set. TCRdb itself ran the multiplex PCR reads through MiXCR, one entry per CDR3 protein. The data contain about half a million distinct CDR3 sequences, 15% to 20% of them singletons. Source material: blood. This receptor was obtained from a man in his forties with Graves' ophthalmopathy.

CDR3 protein: CASSGLRGSPLHF. CDR3 DNA sequence: TGTGCCAGCAGCGGATTAAGGGGTTCACCCCTCCACTTT. The chain is built from TRBV9 and TRBJ1-6; a possible D gene is TRBD1 (5 bases). V was pared by 3 bases and J by 9 bases, with 10 bases between. Per germline, CDR1 SGDLS and CDR2 YYNGEE. This CDR3 comprises 13 residues.